This TCR beta chain was obtained from a study of identical twins. MiXCR, applied by TCRdb to the 5' RACE reads, yields one record per CDR3 protein. The table lists about 470,000 distinct CDR3 sequences, 20% to 25% of them singletons. The CDR3 has 15 amino acids. CDR1 SGHKS and CDR2 YYEKEE come from the germline V gene (reference sequence). V lost 3 bases and J lost 6; bases outside the gene matches: 6. The sample was also linked to a second study, of T cells expressing NK-cell markers.

The source material was CD4+ T cells sorted from blood. The V gene is TRBV5-5, the J gene TRBJ1-6; 7 nucleotides match TRBD1. The TCR comes from a woman aged 18-35 years in good health. CDR3 DNA sequence: TGTGCCAGCAGCTACCTGAGGGGGCCTAATTCACCCCTCCACTTT. Translation gives CASSYLRGPNSPLHF.